This passage covers 8 T cell receptor beta chains from one sample sequenced in a study of T-cell reconstitution after alpha-beta-depleted transplantation in children. For TCRbeta, the library was prepared with unique molecular identifiers. TCRdb passed the PCR reads through MiXCR, listing each CDR3 protein once. Found here are roughly 570,000 distinct CDR3 sequences, approximately 30% of them singletons; the top ten hold about 35%. Sequenced material: PBMCs, taken before TCRalphabeta/CD19-depleted stem cell transplant. These receptors all come from a boy under two years old with Wiskott-Aldrich syndrome, due to receive a stem cell transplant.

The chain uses TRBV12-3 or TRBV12-4 and TRBJ1-3; TRBD1 matches 7 bases. V lost 6 bases to trimming and J lost 9 bases; unmatched junction nucleotides: 14. The length of the CDR3 is 15 residues. CDR3 nucleotide sequence: TGTGCCAGCAGCGCCGGGACAGCCCCAATCGGCACCATATATTTT. Its translation is CASSAGTAPIGTIYF.

The chain joins TRBV20-1 to TRBJ2-5; no reliable D call. Germline CDR1 reads DFQATT; CDR2 reads SNEGSKA (reference sequence). Trimming stripped 3 bases from V and 1 base from J, with 12 bases between. The CDR3 covers 14 residues. In DNA form, the CDR3 reads TGCAGTGCTAGTGGAGCGCGGCTCCAAGAGACCCAGTACTTC. The encoded protein is CSASGARLQETQYF.

This chain links TRBV5-1 with TRBJ2-5; tentatively, D is TRBD2 (5 bases). CDR1 and CDR2 (germline): SGHRS, YFSETQ. V lost 1 base and J lost 5, with 12 bases in between. The CDR3 is made up of 14 amino acids. Here the CDR3 DNA reads TGCGCCAGCAGCTTGCGATCTAGCAGGGAGACCCAGTACTTC. Protein: CASSLRSSRETQYF.

The chain employs TRBV29-1 and TRBJ2-3, with D unclear. The CDR3 is made up of 14 amino acids. V dropped 7 bases and J dropped 0 bases, with 14 bases sitting between them. Germline CDR1 reads SQVTM; CDR2 reads ANQGSEA. The CDR3 nucleotides read TGCAGCGGTCGCCCCCAGTGGAGCACAGATACGCAGTATTTT. Its translation: CSGRPQWSTDTQYF.

This clonotype appeared a few times. V and J are TRBV10-3 and TRBJ1-6; TRBD1 matches 9 bases. J was trimmed by 10 bases and V by 5 bases; bases with no gene match: 6. The CDR3 is 14 amino acids. Germline CDR1 ENHRY, CDR2 SYGVKD. The CDR3, as DNA: TGTGCCATCAGTTCCGGGACAGGGAGATCACCCCTCCACTTT. This sequence encodes CAISSGTGRSPLHF.

The chain joins TRBV20-1 to TRBJ1-2; maybe TRBD1 (5 bases). The CDR3 is 13 residues long. The V and J ends lost 5 bases and 6 bases respectively, with 16 bases between them. Germline CDR1 is DFQATT and CDR2 is SNEGSKA (reference sequence). The CDR3 DNA reads TGCAGTGCTCAGGAACAGGCTACCAATGGCTACACCTTC. Translating it yields CSAQEQATNGYTF.

The V call is TRBV2, the J call TRBJ2-3; D may be TRBD2 (5 bases). The germline gives CDR1 SNHLY, CDR2 FYNNEI. Trimming removed 7 bases from V and 1 base from J, with 12 bases in between. The CDR3 runs to 14 residues. The CDR3 here is CASTNAGGTDTQYF. The CDR3 DNA is TGTGCCAGCACTAACGCGGGTGGCACAGATACGCAGTATTTT. The full variable domain, rest sourced from reference TRBV2 and TRBJ2-3, is EPEVTQTPSHQVTQMGQEVILRCVPISNHLYFYWYRQILGQKVEFLVSFYNNEISEKSEIFDDQFSVERPDGSNFTLKIRSTKLEDSAMYFCASTNAGGTDTQYFGPGTRLTVL.

The CDR3 reads CASSLLVLPGNYGYTF. Written as DNA, the CDR3 is TGTGCCAGCTCACTCCTGGTTTTGCCCGGCAACTATGGCTACACCTTC. The chain employs TRBV18 and TRBJ1-2, with D uncertain. Between the trimmed V and J ends, which lost 4 bases and 2 bases, there was a span of 17 bases. CDR1 KGHSH and CDR2 LQKENI come from the germline V gene. The CDR3 length is 16 residues.